One sample yielded the 32 T cell receptor beta chains listed below, sequenced in a study of blood T cell repertoires in COVID-19. Repertoires were generated with immunoSEQ multiplex PCR, while TCRdb's copy carries only in-frame clones and drops some. The sample contains under 300,000 clones, roughly 85% of which appear only once. The source material was peripheral blood. The receptors derive from a woman under 30 with acute or convalescent COVID-19.

J is TRBJ2-4 and V is TRBV11-2; 8 nucleotides line up with TRBD1. After removal of 3 bases from V and 6 bases from J, the junction contained 4 bases not matched to a gene. CDR3 length equals 14 residues. In germline, CDR1 is SGHAT, CDR2 FQNNGV. The CDR3 reads CASSFDRGVNIQYF. DNA of the CDR3: TGTGCCAGCAGCTTCGACAGGGGTGTAAACATTCAGTACTTC.

This chain joins TRBV6-2 or TRBV6-3 and TRBJ1-1; 8 bases fit TRBD1. The V gene end was trimmed by 5 bases and the J gene end by 2 bases; junction bases not matched to a gene: 10. Germline V gives CDR1 MNHEY, CDR2 SVGEGT. The CDR3 length is 16 residues. CDR3 in amino acids: CASSRSGGEGNTEAFF. The DNA for the CDR3 is TGTGCCAGCAGTCGCTCAGGGGGCGAGGGAAACACTGAAGCTTTCTTT.

This chain connects TRBV4-3 to TRBJ1-5; possibly TRBD1 for D (6 bases). Germline CDR1 is LGHNA and CDR2 is YSLEER. This CDR3 has 15 residues. Trimming pared 0 bases from V and 6 bases from J, leaving 12 bases between. CDR3 protein: CASSQDRGGGQPQHF. The DNA for the CDR3 is TGCGCCAGCAGCCAAGATCGGGGGGGCGGTCAGCCCCAGCATTTT.

This clone appeared a single time. The genes are TRBV18 and TRBJ1-1, with D maybe TRBD1 (6 bases). The CDR3 spans 17 residues. V gave up 2 bases and J gave up 2 bases, with 18 bases separating them. CDR1 is KGHSH, CDR2 LQKENI, per germline. CDR3 DNA sequence: TGTGCCAGCTCACCAAATCGATACGGGGGGCCTAACACTGAAGCTTTCTTT. Its translation is CASSPNRYGGPNTEAFF.

The chain carries TRBV27 and TRBJ2-7; TRBD1 agrees at 9 bases. The CDR3 has 14 residues. Germline V gene data show CDR1 as MNHEY and CDR2 as SMNVEV (reference sequence). J was trimmed by 7 bases and V by 5 bases; bases with no gene match: 9. CDR3: CASSGGQGLREQYF. CDR3 in DNA: TGTGCCAGCAGTGGGGGACAGGGTCTGAGGGAGCAGTACTTC.

The V and J genes are TRBV7-8 and TRBJ2-7; D perhaps matches TRBD1 (6 bases). Trimming took off 5 bases at V and 0 bases at J, with 23 bases between the two ends. The CDR3 spans 18 residues. CDR1 is SGHVS, CDR2 FQNEAQ, per germline. The CDR3 region has the DNA TGTGCCAGCAGCCATTCAGGGGCGGCTCGTTTAAGCTCCTACGAGCAGTACTTC. Its protein is CASSHSGAARLSSYEQYF.

The chain employs TRBV5-1 and TRBJ2-4, with 7 positions matching TRBD2. This CDR3 spans 16 amino acids. The V gene end was trimmed by 2 bases and the J gene end by 0 bases; junction bases not matched to a gene: 5. Looked up from germline, CDR1 is SGHRS and CDR2 is YFSETQ. This CDR3 reads CASSFGDYRAKNIQYF. The CDR3 nucleotides are TGCGCCAGCAGCTTTGGGGACTACCGAGCCAAAAACATTCAGTACTTC.

This chain connects TRBV7-2 to TRBJ1-1; D possibly corresponds to TRBD1 (5 bases). Trimming took off 5 bases at V and 6 bases at J, with 10 bases between the two ends. This CDR3 comprises 12 residues. Germline V CDR1 and CDR2: SGHTA, FQGNSA. Written as DNA, the CDR3 is TGTGCCAGCAGCCCCGTAGGGGCTGAAGCTTTCTTT. Its protein product is CASSPVGAEAFF.

This chain links TRBV7-9 with TRBJ2-1; no clear D gene. Germline V gives CDR1 SEHNR, CDR2 FQNEAQ (reference sequence). With 5 bases removed from V and 1 base from J, the gap between germline ends came to 9 bases. This CDR3 is 14 amino acids long. The CDR3: CASSLTWSYNEQFF. CDR3 DNA: TGTGCCAGCAGCCTCACATGGTCCTACAATGAGCAGTTCTTC.

This clone was seen a handful of times. V is TRBV5-1 and J is TRBJ1-4, with TRBD1 matching 7 bases. Germline assignment: CDR1 SGHRS and CDR2 YFSETQ. CDR3 size: 16 residues. V was pared by 0 bases and J by 8 bases, with 10 bases of the junction left unmatched. The CDR3 DNA follows: TGCGCCAGCAGCTTGGCCCTCTCAGGGGGTGGAGAAAAACTGTTTTTT. Translated: CASSLALSGGGEKLFF.

The V and J genes are TRBV4-1 and TRBJ2-2; the match to TRBD2 covers 10 bases. Looked up from germline, CDR1 is MGHRA and CDR2 is YSYEKL. The CDR3 runs 17 residues. Unmatched junction bases numbered 7, after V lost 4 bases and J lost 2 bases. This chain's CDR3 is CASSLTGLAENTGELFF. The CDR3 bases are TGCGCCAGCAGCCTAACAGGACTAGCGGAAAACACCGGGGAGCTGTTTTTT.

This clone showed up just once. The chain employs TRBV30 and TRBJ1-4, with D uncertain. The CDR3 loop spans 11 amino acids. Trimming shortened V by 3 bases and J by 8 bases, and 7 bases separated the two germline ends. Germline-derived CDR1 and CDR2 are GTSNPN and SVGIG (reference sequence). The CDR3 is CAWSPREKLFF. The CDR3 DNA follows: TGTGCCTGGAGCCCCAGGGAAAAACTGTTTTTT.

V gene TRBV20-1 combines with J gene TRBJ1-5, with D perhaps TRBD1 (5 bases). The CDR3 loop spans 14 amino acids. Trimming took off 3 bases at V and 7 bases at J, with 16 bases between the two ends. Germline loops: CDR1 DFQATT, CDR2 SNEGSKA (reference sequence). The CDR3 region has the DNA TGCAGTGCTAGTGTTGCAGGGCGCGCACAGCCCCAGCATTTT. As protein: CSASVAGRAQPQHF.

The chain links TRBV5-4 to TRBJ2-2, with D tentatively TRBD2 (5 bases). Trimming shortened V by 0 bases and J by 0 bases, and 9 bases separated the two germline ends. The CDR3 length is 16 residues. CDR1 and CDR2 (germline): SGHNT, YYREEE (reference sequence). The CDR3 bases are TGTGCCAGCAGCTTGGATATACTAGCGAACACCGGGGAGCTGTTTTTT. This encodes CASSLDILANTGELFF.

The chain uses TRBV27 and TRBJ1-6; a possible D gene is TRBD1 (6 bases). V was trimmed by 2 bases and J by 3 bases, leaving 11 bases between them. This CDR3 has 16 amino acids. Germline V gene lookup returns CDR1 MNHEY and CDR2 SMNVEV (reference sequence). The CDR3 coding sequence is TGTGCCAGCAGTTTAGGGGGCCTGCGCTATAATTCACCCCTCCACTTT. Protein: CASSLGGLRYNSPLHF.

The rearrangement links TRBV19 to TRBJ2-5, with 13 nucleotides matching TRBD2. The CDR3 extends over 18 amino acids. Germline V gives CDR1 LNHDA, CDR2 SQIVND (reference sequence). The V segment lost 1 base and the J segment 5 bases; nucleotides outside the gene matches: 10. Here the CDR3 reads CASSIGTSGRFGTETQYF. The CDR3 region has the DNA TGTGCCAGTAGTATAGGGACTAGCGGGAGATTCGGTACGGAGACCCAGTACTTC. The entire variable domain, with the rest obtained from reference TRBV19 and TRBJ2-5, is as follows: DGGITQSPKYLFRKEGQNVTLSCEQNLNHDAMYWYRQDPGQGLRLIYYSQIVNDFQKGDIAEGYSVSREKKESFPLTVTSAQKNPTAFYLCASSIGTSGRFGTETQYFGPGTRLLVL.

The genes are TRBV19 and TRBJ2-1; 8 positions agree with TRBD1. CDR1 and CDR2 from the germline V gene are LNHDA and SQIVND (reference sequence). V was pared by 2 bases and J by 7 bases, with 4 bases of the junction left unmatched. The CDR3 length is 14 residues. The CDR3 sequence: CASSIQGAENEQFF. CDR3 in DNA: TGTGCCAGTAGTATACAGGGGGCTGAGAATGAGCAGTTCTTC.

The V call is TRBV12-3 or TRBV12-4, the J call TRBJ1-2; 10 bases agree with TRBD1. Trimming at V came to 5 bases and at J to 8 bases, leaving 5 bases not matched to a gene. The CDR3 has 13 amino acids. CDR3 sequence: CASSKDRGYGYTF. In nucleotides, the CDR3 is TGTGCCAGCAGTAAGGACAGGGGGTACGGCTACACCTTC.

The genes are TRBV6-4 and TRBJ2-1, with D tentatively TRBD2 (5 bases). The CDR3 is 15 residues long. V shed 0 bases and J shed 6 bases, with 12 bases lying between them. The germline gives CDR1 MRHNA, CDR2 SNTAGT. Written as DNA, the CDR3 is TGTGCCAGCAGTGACTCGAAAGGTGGGAGCAATGAGCAGTTCTTC. It yields the protein CASSDSKGGSNEQFF.

The gene calls are TRBV4-1 and TRBJ2-7; TRBD1 aligns across 8 bases. The CDR3 is 18 residues long. In germline, CDR1 is MGHRA, CDR2 YSYEKL. V shed 0 bases and J 2 bases; nucleotides not matched to a gene: 12. For the CDR3, the DNA is TGCGCCAGCAGCCAAGATGAGGCAGGGGGCGCCTTGCCCTACGAGCAGTACTTC. The encoded protein is CASSQDEAGGALPYEQYF.

The chain couples TRBV6-6 to TRBJ2-1; D is ambiguous. V lost 0 bases and J 9 bases, leaving 6 bases between the germline ends. CDR1 MNHNY and CDR2 SVGAGI come from the germline V gene (reference sequence). CDR3 length: 12 residues. The CDR3 here is CASSYSLREQFF. The CDR3 nucleotides are TGTGCCAGCAGTTACTCGTTGCGTGAGCAGTTCTTC.

The V gene is TRBV29-1, the J gene TRBJ2-7; 7 bases agree with TRBD1. Germline CDR1 reads SQVTM; CDR2 reads ANQGSEA. The CDR3 has 12 amino acids. V gave up 6 bases and J gave up 4 bases; unmatched junction bases: 6. The CDR3 spells CSVQGVGYEQYF. The CDR3 nucleotides read TGCAGCGTCCAGGGGGTCGGTTACGAGCAGTACTTC.

The genes are TRBV10-3 and TRBJ2-7; 8 nucleotides agree with TRBD1. The CDR3 loop spans 15 amino acids. Per germline, CDR1 ENHRY and CDR2 SYGVKD. Trimming removed 2 bases from V and 6 bases from J; junction bases left unmatched: 9. CDR3 sequence reads: CAISEGQGAFFEQYF. The CDR3 DNA reads TGTGCCATCAGTGAGGGTCAGGGGGCTTTTTTCGAGCAGTACTTC.

As concerns this clone: Compared with germline, one end of the junction differs, possibly owing to a read error. The J gene is TRBJ1-2, the V gene TRBV7-2; 12 bases are shared with TRBD1. Germline V gene sequence: CDR1 SGHTA, CDR2 FQGNSA. The CDR3 covers 13 residues. CDR3 DNA sequence: TGTGCCAGCAGCTCCGGGACAGGGGGCTTTGCGGACTTC. It codes for CASSSGTGGFADF.

The V gene is TRBV2, the J gene TRBJ1-1; D not resolved. V lost 10 bases and J lost 3, with 21 bases in between. Germline V CDR1 and CDR2: SNHLY, FYNNEI. The CDR3 is 15 amino acids. CDR3 amino acids: CATSGSGLRDTEAFF. CDR3 nucleotide sequence: TGTGCCACCTCGGGTAGTGGACTTCGGGACACTGAAGCTTTCTTT.

This clone was seen only a few times. The chain couples TRBV4-3 to TRBJ2-3, with D uncertain. CDR1 is LGHNA, CDR2 YSLEER, per germline. V lost 0 bases, J lost 6 bases, and 16 bases lay in between. This CDR3 region has 16 residues. The DNA of the CDR3 is TGCGCCAGCAGCCAAGATCCCGTTTTAGAGAGGGATACGCAGTATTTT. Translating it yields CASSQDPVLERDTQYF.

The chain couples TRBV6-5 to TRBJ2-1; 7 bases fit TRBD1. Germline CDR1 and CDR2: MNHEY and SVGAGI. With V trimmed by 2 bases and J by 6 bases, 1 base remained unmatched. CDR3 length: 13 residues. CDR3 DNA: TGTGCCAGCAGTTACGGGACAGTCAATGAGCAGTTCTTC. This codes for CASSYGTVNEQFF.

This clone was recorded once. J is TRBJ2-1 and V is TRBV25-1; TRBD2 agrees at 13 bases. Losses at the gene ends were 3 bases for V and 8 bases for J; bases not matched to a gene: 7. The CDR3 runs to 16 residues. Per the germline V gene, CDR1 is MGHDK and CDR2 is SYGVNS. This CDR3 reads CASSDKTSGRLDEQFF. Here the CDR3 DNA reads TGTGCCAGCAGTGACAAGACTAGCGGGAGGCTGGATGAGCAGTTCTTC.

The chain links TRBV19 to TRBJ2-3; TRBD2 matches at 7 bases. There are 15 residues in the CDR3. Per germline, CDR1 LNHDA and CDR2 SQIVND (reference sequence). J was trimmed by 6 bases and V by 1 base; bases with no gene match: 7. CDR3 sequence: CASSIGLVAGDTQYF. The CDR3 DNA reads as TGTGCCAGTAGTATAGGATTGGTAGCGGGCGATACGCAGTATTTT.

V usage is TRBV6-1 and J usage is TRBJ2-2, with a weak D call TRBD2 (5 bases). Trimming shortened V by 0 bases and J by 6 bases, and 8 bases separated the two germline ends. The CDR3 loop spans 14 amino acids. Germline CDR1 is MNHNS and CDR2 is SASEGT. The CDR3 spells CASSEAWRAGELFF. The CDR3 coding sequence is TGTGCCAGCAGTGAAGCCTGGCGGGCCGGGGAGCTGTTTTTT.

The rearrangement joins TRBV27 to TRBJ2-7, with 9 bases lining up with TRBD1. V trimming: 4 bases; J trimming: 2 bases; junction bases outside the gene matches: 0. This CDR3 has 13 residues. The germline V gene has CDR1 MNHEY and CDR2 SMNVEV (reference sequence). The CDR3 sequence is CASSWTGAYEQYF. The CDR3 nucleotides read TGTGCCAGCAGTTGGACAGGGGCCTACGAGCAGTACTTC.

The V gene is TRBV12-5, the J gene TRBJ2-5; 11 bases are a match to TRBD2. From germline, CDR1 is LGHNT and CDR2 FRNRAP. J gave up 3 bases and V 6 bases, and 6 bases lay outside the gene matches. There are 15 residues in the CDR3. The CDR3 DNA reads TGTGCTAGTGGCTCAACGACTAGCGGGGAAGAGACCCAGTACTTC. Residues: CASGSTTSGEETQYF.